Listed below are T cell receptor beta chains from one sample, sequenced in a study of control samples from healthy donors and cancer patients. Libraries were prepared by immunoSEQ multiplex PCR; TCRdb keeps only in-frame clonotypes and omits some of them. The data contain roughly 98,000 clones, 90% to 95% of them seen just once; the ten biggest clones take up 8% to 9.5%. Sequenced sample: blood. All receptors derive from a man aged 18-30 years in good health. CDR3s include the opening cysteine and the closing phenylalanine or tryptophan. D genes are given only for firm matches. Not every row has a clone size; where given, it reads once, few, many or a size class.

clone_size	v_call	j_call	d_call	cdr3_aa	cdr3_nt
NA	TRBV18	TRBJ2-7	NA	CASSPDSSEQYF	TGTGCCAGCTCTCCCGACTCATCCGAGCAGTACTTC
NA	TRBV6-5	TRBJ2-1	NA	CASKALDNEQFF	TGTGCCAGTAAAGCCCTCGACAATGAGCAGTTCTTC
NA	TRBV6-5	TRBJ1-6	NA	CASTPQGRSGSPLHF	TGTGCCAGCACCCCACAGGGCCGGTCGGGTTCACCCCTCCACTTT
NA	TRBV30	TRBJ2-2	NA	CAWSVRTGELFF	TGTGCCTGGAGTGTCAGGACCGGGGAGCTGTTTTTT
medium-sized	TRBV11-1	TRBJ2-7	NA	CASSLDRDSYEQYF	TGTGCCAGCAGCTTAGACCGGGATTCCTACGAGCAGTACTTC
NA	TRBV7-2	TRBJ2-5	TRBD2	CASSFKIRGGETQYF	TGTGCCAGCAGCTTCAAGATTCGCGGGGGAGAGACCCAGTACTTC
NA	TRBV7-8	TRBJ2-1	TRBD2	CASSLEGGGNNEQFF	TGTGCCAGCAGCTTAGAGGGCGGGGGAAACAATGAGCAGTTCTTC
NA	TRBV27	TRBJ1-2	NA	CASSLRFGTDGYTF	TGTGCCAGCAGTTTACGATTCGGGACGGATGGCTACACCTTC
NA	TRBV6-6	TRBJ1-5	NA	CASSYLPDQPQHF	TGTGCCAGCAGTTACTTGCCGGATCAGCCCCAGCATTTT
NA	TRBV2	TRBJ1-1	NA	CASGLLGVAAEAFF	TGTGCCAGCGGGCTTCTGGGGGTCGCGGCTGAAGCTTTCTTT
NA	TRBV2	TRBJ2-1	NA	CASSEARRHNEQFF	TGTGCCAGCAGTGAAGCGCGAAGACACAATGAGCAGTTCTTC
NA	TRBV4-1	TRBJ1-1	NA	CASSQGPGGNTEAFF	TGCGCCAGCAGCCAAGGGCCTGGGGGAAACACTGAAGCTTTCTTT
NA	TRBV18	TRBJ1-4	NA	CASSPRGTNEKLFF	TGTGCCAGCTCACCCCGCGGAACTAATGAAAAACTGTTTTTT
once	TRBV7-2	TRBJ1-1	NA	CASSLGLSPGAFF	TGTGCCAGCAGCTTAGGTTTGAGCCCTGGGGCTTTCTTT
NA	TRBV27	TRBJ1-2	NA	CASSLLGSVGGYTF	TGTGCCAGCAGTTTGTTGGGCTCCGTAGGGGGCTACACCTTC
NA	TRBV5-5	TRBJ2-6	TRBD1	CASSRVFGTGGNVLTF	TGTGCCAGCAGCCGAGTATTTGGGACAGGGGGCAACGTCCTGACTTTC
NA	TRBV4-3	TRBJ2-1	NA	CASSQDRQAVYNEQFF	TGCGCCAGCAGCCAAGATCGACAGGCCGTCTACAATGAGCAGTTCTTC
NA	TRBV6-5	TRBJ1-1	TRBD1	CASSRGLDTEAFF	TGTGCCAGCTCCAGGGGGCTGGACACTGAAGCTTTCTTT
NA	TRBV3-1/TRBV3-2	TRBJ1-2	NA	CASSQGLRRTF	TGTGCCAGCAGCCAGGGACTCCGGCGGACCTTC
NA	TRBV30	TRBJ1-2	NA	CAWSRITAIKSYGYTF	TGTGCCTGGAGCCGGATTACAGCCATTAAAAGCTATGGCTACACCTTC
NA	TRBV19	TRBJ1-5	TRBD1	CASRNFGTANQPQHF	TGTGCCAGTAGGAACTTCGGGACAGCAAATCAGCCCCAGCATTTT
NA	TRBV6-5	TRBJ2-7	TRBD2	CASRLAGGTTYEQYF	TGTGCCAGCAGATTAGCGGGGGGCACGACCTACGAGCAGTACTTC
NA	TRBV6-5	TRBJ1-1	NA	CATAASGGFF	TGTGCCACCGCTGCCTCTGGGGGTTTCTTT
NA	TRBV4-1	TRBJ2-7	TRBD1	CASSREGTGTFYEQYF	TGCGCCAGCAGCCGAGAAGGGACAGGGACTTTTTACGAGCAGTACTTC
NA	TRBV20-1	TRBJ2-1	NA	CSARAGDEQFF	TGCAGTGCTAGAGCCGGAGACGAGCAGTTCTTC
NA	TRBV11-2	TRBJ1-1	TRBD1	CASSFLGFGRDRVDEAFF	TGTGCCAGCAGCTTCCTAGGGTTTGGCCGGGACAGGGTTGATGAAGCTTTCTTT
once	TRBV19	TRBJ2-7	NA	CASSIAGAYEQYF	TGTGCCAGTAGTATAGCAGGGGCTTACGAGCAGTACTTC
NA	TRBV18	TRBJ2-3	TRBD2	CASSPASGSTDTQYF	TGTGCCAGCTCACCGGCTAGCGGGAGCACAGATACGCAGTATTTT
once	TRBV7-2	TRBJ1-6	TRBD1	CASSSGTALSNSPLHF	TGTGCCAGCAGCTCCGGGACAGCCCTTTCGAATTCACCCCTCCACTTT
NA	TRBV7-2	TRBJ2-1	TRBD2	CASSLSSGGAVEQFF	TGTGCCAGCAGCCTCTCTAGCGGGGGGGCCGTGGAGCAGTTCTTC
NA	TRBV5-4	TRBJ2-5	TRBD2	CASSLRGGGQETQYF	TGTGCCAGCAGCTTACGGGGGGGCGGACAAGAGACCCAGTACTTC